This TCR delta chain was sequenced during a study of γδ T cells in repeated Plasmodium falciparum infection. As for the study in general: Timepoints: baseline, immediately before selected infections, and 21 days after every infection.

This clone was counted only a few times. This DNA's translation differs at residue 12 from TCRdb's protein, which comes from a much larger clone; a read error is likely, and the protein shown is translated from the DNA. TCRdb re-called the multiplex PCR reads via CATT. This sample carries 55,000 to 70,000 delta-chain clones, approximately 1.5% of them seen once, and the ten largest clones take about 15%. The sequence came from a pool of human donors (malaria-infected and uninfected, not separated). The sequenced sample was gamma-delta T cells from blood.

The CDR3 DNA is TGTGCTCTTGGGGAACATAAGGCGGACTGGGGTGTTCGGGTCGATAAACTCATCTTT. Its translation: CALGEHKADWGVRVDKLIF. This chain connects TRDV1 to TRDJ1; 7 positions match TRDD3. TCRdb does not report a J gene; here it was assigned by matching the DNA to germline references. The CDR3 length is 19 residues. The ends lost 1 base at V and 4 bases at J; junction bases unmatched: 18. Germline CDR1 TSWWSYY, CDR2 QGS.